This TCR beta chain was observed in a study of T cell responses to AZD1222 COVID-19 vaccine. This clone was observed once. Assay used: immunoSEQ multiplex PCR; TCRdb lists only in-frame clones, some missing. Of about 190,000 clones listed, 80% to 90% are singletons. The clonotype comes from an adult in good health. Sequenced material: peripheral blood, taken on day 0 of AZD1222 vaccination.

CDR3 DNA sequence: TGTGCCAGTAGTGCCGGACATAATAGCAATCAGCCCCAGCATTTT. As protein: CASSAGHNSNQPQHF. The chain has TRBV19 and TRBJ1-5; maybe TRBD1 (5 bases). The CDR3 consists of 15 residues. Trimming shortened V by 5 bases and J by 0 bases, and 11 bases separated the two germline ends. Germline assignment: CDR1 LNHDA and CDR2 SQIVND (reference sequence).